One sample yielded the 26 T cell receptor beta chains listed below, sequenced in a study of blood T cell repertoires in COVID-19 (dated by TCRdb to about 2020). Library preparation used the immunoSEQ multiplex PCR assay. This is the immuneACCESS table as TCRdb keeps it, with only in-frame sequences that have V and J called. A part of the clones is gone; compared with another copy, unresolved V genes explain less than half, and the rest is unexplained. Present in this sample are about 60,000 clones, approximately 80% of which were seen just once. The ten largest clones represent less than 4.5% of the sample. Sequencing was carried out using PBMCs or T cells enriched from blood (not recorded which). The receptor set was obtained from a middle-aged woman with acute COVID-19.

V is TRBV24-1 and J is TRBJ1-2, with 11 positions matching TRBD1. This CDR3 is 13 amino acids long. V gave up 7 bases and J gave up 5 bases; unmatched junction bases: 2. CDR1 is KGHDR, CDR2 SFDVKD, per germline. CDR3 DNA: TGTGCCACCAGGGGACAGGGGGGATATGGCTACACCTTC. It translates to CATRGQGGYGYTF.

The V and J genes are TRBV28 and TRBJ2-7; 10 bases align to TRBD1. Germline V lookup: CDR1 MDHEN, CDR2 SYDVKM. Trimming took 3 bases from V and 2 from J; bases not matched to a gene: 4. The CDR3 runs to 15 residues. CDR3 coding DNA: TGTGCCAGCAGTTTCGGCGGGACAGGGGCCTACGAGCAGTACTTC. Translated: CASSFGGTGAYEQYF. The full variable domain, with the rest looked up from reference TRBV28 and TRBJ2-7, is DVKVTQSSRYLVKRTGEKVFLECVQDMDHENMFWYRQDPGLGLRLIYFSYDVKMKEKGDIPEGYSVSREKKERFSLILESASTNQTSMYLCASSFGGTGAYEQYFGPGTRLTVT.

V gene TRBV28 combines with J gene TRBJ2-3; the match to TRBD1 covers 8 bases. CDR1 and CDR2 (germline): MDHEN, SYDVKM. This CDR3 is 15 amino acids long. With 3 bases clipped from V and 4 bases from J, the junction kept 6 bases outside the gene matches. CDR3 sequence reads: CASSLRTGLADTQYF. Written as DNA, the CDR3 is TGTGCCAGCAGTTTGAGGACAGGGCTCGCAGATACGCAGTATTTT.

CDR3 region: CASGGNEAEEQYF. The CDR3 region has the DNA TGTGCCAGCGGAGGGAACGAGGCCGAGGAGCAGTACTTC. The gene calls are TRBV7-9 and TRBJ2-7, with a possible D match to TRBD2 (6 bases). Germline V gene sequence: CDR1 SEHNR, CDR2 FQNEAQ (reference sequence). V shed 8 bases and J shed 7 bases, with 18 bases lying between them. The CDR3 length is 13 residues. Using reference TRBV7-9 and TRBJ2-7 for the parts outside the CDR3, the full variable domain is DTGVSQNPRHKITKRGQNVTFRCDPISEHNRLYWYRQTLGQGPEFLTYFQNEAQLEKSRLLSDRFSAERPKGSFSTLEIQRTEQGDSAMYLCASGGNEAEEQYFGPGTRLTVT.

The rearrangement links TRBV7-8 to TRBJ1-4; 9 bases line up with TRBD1. Losses at the gene ends were 5 bases for V and 8 bases for J; bases not matched to a gene: 9. The CDR3 contains 15 residues. In germline, CDR1 is SGHVS, CDR2 FQNEAQ. CDR3 loop: CASSPPRTGDEKLFF. The CDR3 DNA is TGTGCCAGCAGCCCGCCCCGGACAGGGGACGAAAAACTGTTTTTT.

J is TRBJ2-1 and V is TRBV14, with a weak D call TRBD2 (7 bases). Trimming took 3 bases from V and 3 from J, leaving 12 bases between them. The CDR3 has 15 residues. CDR1 is SGHDN, CDR2 FVKESK, per germline. The DNA for the CDR3 is TGTGCCAGCAGCCATGGGGGGGGCCGCTACAATGAGCAGTTCTTC. Its translation is CASSHGGGRYNEQFF.

The V and J genes are TRBV15 and TRBJ2-7; a possible D gene is TRBD2 (7 bases). The CDR3 is made up of 13 amino acids. Germline V lookup: CDR1 LNHNV, CDR2 YYDKDF (reference sequence). Deletions cut 9 bases from V and 0 bases from J, with 12 bases between. The CDR3 sequence is CATEGGDSYEQYF. In DNA, the CDR3 is TGTGCCACGGAGGGGGGGGACTCCTACGAGCAGTACTTC.

This rearrangement joins TRBV6-5 to TRBJ1-2; D perhaps matches TRBD1 (5 bases). Trimming stripped 4 bases from V and 6 bases from J, with 15 bases between. The CDR3 is 14 amino acids. Germline lookup yields CDR1 MNHEY and CDR2 SVGAGI. CDR3 in amino acids: CASSSSDGGNGYTF. DNA for the CDR3: TGTGCCAGCAGTTCCTCTGACGGGGGGAATGGCTACACCTTC.

To note about this clone: The same CDR3 is also encoded by other DNA sequences in this sample. The V and J genes are TRBV4-2 and TRBJ2-1; 9 nucleotides line up with TRBD2. Trimming removed 0 bases from V and 3 bases from J; junction bases left unmatched: 3. Germline-derived CDR1 and CDR2 are LGHNA and YNFKEQ. This CDR3 region has 16 residues. CDR3 residues: CASSQEASGNYNEQFF. CDR3 DNA sequence: TGTGCCAGCAGCCAAGAGGCTAGCGGGAACTACAATGAGCAGTTCTTC.

The chain employs TRBV5-1 and TRBJ2-5, with D possibly TRBD2 on 6 matching bases. Trimming left V 7 bases short and J 5 bases short, with 15 bases between. CDR3 length: 13 residues. The germline gives CDR1 SGHRS, CDR2 YFSETQ. The CDR3 loop reads CASEEGTSETQYF. DNA for the CDR3: TGCGCCAGCGAGGAGGGGACCAGTGAGACCCAGTACTTC.

The chain recombines TRBV21-1 with TRBJ2-1; no DNA check was done on the table's D call, TRBD2. TRBV21-1 is a pseudogene locus. This CDR3 is 14 amino acids long. CDR3: CASGSGGEYNEQFF. The CDR3 nucleotides are TGTGCCAGCGGTTCCGGGGGGGAGTACAATGAGCAGTTCTTC.

V and J are TRBV9 and TRBJ2-7, with TRBD1 identical over 10 bases. The CDR3 contains 15 residues. V lost 2 bases to trimming and J lost 1 base; unmatched junction nucleotides: 3. The V gene's germline CDR1 is SGDLS and CDR2 YYNGEE. Written as DNA, the CDR3 is TGTGCCAGCAGCGTTGGGGGACAGGGGTCCTACGAGCAGTACTTC. Amino acids: CASSVGGQGSYEQYF.

The genes are TRBV24-1 and TRBJ2-5; 9 bases line up with TRBD2. CDR3 length: 14 amino acids. J lost 3 bases, V lost 5 bases, and 3 bases had no gene match. CDR1 is KGHDR, CDR2 SFDVKD, per germline. CDR3 sequence: CATSGASGKETQYF. CDR3 DNA: TGTGCCACCAGTGGGGCTAGCGGGAAAGAGACCCAGTACTTC.

V gene TRBV7-2 combines with J gene TRBJ2-5, with 10 bases fitting TRBD2. CDR3 length equals 16 residues. Trimming took 5 bases from V and 4 from J; bases not matched to a gene: 10. Germline loops: CDR1 SGHTA, CDR2 FQGNSA. The DNA for the CDR3 is TGTGCCAGCAGCACCCAACTAGCGGGGAACGGAGAGACCCAGTACTTC. As protein: CASSTQLAGNGETQYF.

This clone was picked up one time. This sequence joins TRBV2 and TRBJ1-2, with 10 bases aligning to TRBD1. From germline, CDR1 is SNHLY and CDR2 FYNNEI. The CDR3 totals 14 residues. J gave up 8 bases and V 3 bases, and 6 bases lay outside the gene matches. The chain's CDR3 is CASSDGTGAIGYTF. CDR3 sequence (DNA): TGTGCCAGCAGTGACGGGACAGGGGCTATAGGCTACACCTTC.

The chain joins TRBV5-4 to TRBJ1-2; D perhaps matches TRBD1 (5 bases). CDR3 length: 15 amino acids. V gave up 0 bases and J gave up 4 bases, with 13 bases separating them. The germline V gene has CDR1 SGHNT and CDR2 YYREEE (reference sequence). The CDR3 DNA reads TGTGCCAGCAGCTTGGGGGGGGATCCTATCTATGGCTACACCTTC. This translates into CASSLGGDPIYGYTF.

The chain carries TRBV5-1 and TRBJ1-3; D gene uncertain. Germline V lookup: CDR1 SGHRS, CDR2 YFSETQ. CDR3 size: 16 residues. Deletions cut 6 bases from V and 3 bases from J, with 19 bases between. The CDR3, as DNA: TGCGCCAGCACACCATCGGCGGGGTTGGATGGAAACACCATATATTTT. Protein sequence: CASTPSAGLDGNTIYF.

The V call is TRBV6-5, the J call TRBJ2-7; TRBD1 matches at 8 bases. The CDR3 covers 12 residues. Losses at the gene ends were 8 bases for V and 3 bases for J; bases not matched to a gene: 3. The germline V gene has CDR1 MNHEY and CDR2 SVGAGI. The CDR3, as DNA: TGTGCCAGCCAGGGACAGGTCTACGAGCAGTACGTC. This gives the protein CASQGQVYEQYV.

This chain connects TRBV29-1 to TRBJ2-1; D may be TRBD1 (5 bases). V was pared by 3 bases and J by 1 base, with 7 bases between. The germline gives CDR1 SQVTM, CDR2 ANQGSEA. CDR3 length equals 13 residues. Written as DNA, the CDR3 is TGCAGCGTTGACAGGGTTTCCTACAATGAGCAGTTCTTC. Protein: CSVDRVSYNEQFF.

The chain couples TRBV4-1 to TRBJ1-1; D is ambiguous. This CDR3 has 15 amino acids. The V end was cut by 4 bases, the J end by 0 bases, with 12 bases between. Germline V CDR1 and CDR2: MGHRA, YSYEKL. The CDR3 nucleotides read TGCGCCAGCAGCCGTCCAGGATGGATGAACACTGAAGCTTTCTTT. This codes for CASSRPGWMNTEAFF.

This rearrangement joins TRBV5-1 to TRBJ2-7; D gene unclear. Deletions cut 3 bases from V and 2 bases from J, with 3 bases between. This CDR3 contains 11 residues. Germline CDR1 is SGHRS and CDR2 is YFSETQ. The CDR3 loop is CASSSAYEQYF. The DNA for the CDR3 is TGCGCCAGCAGCTCTGCCTACGAGCAGTACTTC.

This chain joins TRBV11-2 and TRBJ1-1; D gene ambiguous. Germline CDR1 SGHAT, CDR2 FQNNGV. This CDR3 has 12 residues. V gave up 5 bases and J gave up 4 bases, with 8 bases separating them. The CDR3 DNA is TGTGCCAGCAGCCCTTGGGCCACTGAAGCTTTCTTT. Encoded protein: CASSPWATEAFF.

The J gene is TRBJ2-1, the V gene TRBV29-1; 12 bases agree with TRBD2. Unmatched junction bases numbered 2, after V lost 7 bases and J lost 4 bases. The CDR3 has 13 amino acids. The germline CDR1 and CDR2 sequences are SQVTM and ANQGSEA. The CDR3 DNA follows: TGCAGCGCCGGACTAGCGGGGTACAATGAGCAGTTCTTC. This sequence encodes CSAGLAGYNEQFF.

The CDR3 nucleotides are TGTGCCAGCCAAGTGGGGCTTTCCTACGAGCAGTACGTC. Amino acids: CASQVGLSYEQYV. The chain couples TRBV7-8 to TRBJ2-7, with D maybe TRBD1 (5 bases). The germline V gene has CDR1 SGHVS and CDR2 FQNEAQ. The length of the CDR3 is 13 residues. V gave up 8 bases and J gave up 1 base, with 12 bases separating them.

The chain couples TRBV6-1 to TRBJ2-4; D not resolved. With 0 bases removed from V and 0 bases from J, the gap between germline ends came to 12 bases. Germline-derived CDR1 and CDR2 are MNHNS and SASEGT. The CDR3 sequence is 17 residues long. The CDR3 DNA reads TGTGCCAGCAGTGAAGCTTACAGAAATTTAGCCAAAAACATTCAGTACTTC. Translated: CASSEAYRNLAKNIQYF.

Many counts were recorded for this clone. The rearrangement joins TRBV9 to TRBJ2-3, with 11 bases lining up with TRBD2. V gave up 5 bases and J gave up 0 bases; unmatched junction bases: 11. Germline CDR1 and CDR2: SGDLS and YYNGEE. CDR3 length: 18 residues. DNA for the CDR3: TGTGCCAGCAGAAGCGGGACTAGCGGACACTCTAGCACAGATACGCAGTATTTT. Translation gives CASRSGTSGHSSTDTQYF.